This TCR beta chain emerged from a study of CD8 T cells in Susac syndrome (dated by TCRdb to the late 2010s). In terms of the full investigation: Whether CD8+ T cell activation and differentiation in Susac syndrome was antigen driven was tested using repertoire sequencing. The study compared CD8+ T cell repertoire clonality among about a dozen healthy donors, around 14 Susac syndrome patients and some 16 multiple sclerosis patients.

A remark on this clonotype: The specificity of this receptor is unknown. There are no base qualities to consult, and no much larger clone falls within one base.

RNA was extracted using the RNeasy kit, and roughly 0.45 to 1 ug of the RNA was reverse transcribed with random hexamers. The immunoSEQ multiplex PCR assay, which covers 54 Vbeta and 13 Jbeta segments, was used to amplify TCR beta CDR3 regions. To correct PCR amplification bias, a synthetic template baseline was used for both primer optimization and computational correction. As for how the authors treated the data: Reads were annotated to V, D and J genes according to IMGT and were analyzed with immunoSEQ Analyzer, with only productive sequences retained. Clonality was calculated as one minus the Shannon entropy normalized by log2 of the number of productive unique sequences. For each patient and control, public and private clones were evaluated among the 100 most prevalent clones. Clones were defined as Susac-specific when absent from the healthy and MS cohorts, from some 1,100 published viral clones and from other ImmuneACCESS disease sequences. TCRdb redid the processing of the public reads, applying fastp at Q25 and MiXCR, and retained in-frame beta chains. CDR3 protein duplicates are merged, each entry listing the most common genes and DNA. These V and J calls derive from TCRdb rather than the authors' analysis. The sample data list 150,000 to 160,000 distinct CDR3 sequences, and around 96% of these were observed just once. The top ten clones comprise 0.2% to 0.25% of the sample.

Here is what the overall study found, with its caveats: The study acknowledged that relatively few individuals were included in the TCR sequencing and HLA analysis.

High-throughput TCR beta sequencing profiled peripheral blood CD8+ and CD4+ T cells from healthy donors, Susac syndrome patients and multiple sclerosis patients. The multiple sclerosis controls were treatment-naive patients whose relapsing-remitting disease, either stable or active, fulfilled the revised McDonald criteria. Bulk CD8+ and CD4+ T cells were purified by magnetic negative isolation, while CD8+ TEMRA cells were enriched using FACS. Blood was collected in EDTA tubes and processed within 24 hours, with PBMCs isolated through density gradient centrifugation. PBMCs intended for TCR sequencing were cryopreserved in liquid nitrogen and thawed later in a water bath at 37 degrees C. A purity of at least 90% was achieved for sorted or isolated CD4+, CD8+ and CD8+ TEMRA cells. From its cysteine to its phenylalanine, the CDR3 spans 14 amino acids. Just the 42-base CDR3 DNA is kept, in frame starting at base 1. V loses 6 bases, J loses 1 base, and the germline ends lie 10 bases apart. From a lookup of the germline V gene (reference sequence), CDR1 and CDR2 are LGHDT and YNNKEL.

The receptor chain draws on TRBV3-1 and TRBJ2-1; the D gene cannot be resolved reliably. The receptor was derived from a human donor with multiple sclerosis. Sequencing input: CD8+ T cells from PBMCs. For the CDR3, the sequence is CASRRGRSYNEQFF. The nucleotide sequence is given as TGTGCCAGCAGACGAGGACGATCCTACAATGAGCAGTTCTTC.